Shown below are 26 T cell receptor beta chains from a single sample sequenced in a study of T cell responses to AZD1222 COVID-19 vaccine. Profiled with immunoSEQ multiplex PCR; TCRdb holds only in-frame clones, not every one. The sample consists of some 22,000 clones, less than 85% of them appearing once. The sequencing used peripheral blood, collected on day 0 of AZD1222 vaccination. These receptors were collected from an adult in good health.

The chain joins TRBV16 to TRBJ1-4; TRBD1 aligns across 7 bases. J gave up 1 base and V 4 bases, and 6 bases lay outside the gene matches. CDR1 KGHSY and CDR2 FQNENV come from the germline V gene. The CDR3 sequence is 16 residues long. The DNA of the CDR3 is TGTGCCAGCAGCCGGACGCAGGGGGGAACTAATGAAAAACTGTTTTTT. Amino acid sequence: CASSRTQGGTNEKLFF.

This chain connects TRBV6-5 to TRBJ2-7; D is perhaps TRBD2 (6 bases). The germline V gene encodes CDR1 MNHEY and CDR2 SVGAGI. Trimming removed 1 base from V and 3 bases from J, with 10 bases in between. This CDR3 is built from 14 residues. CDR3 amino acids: CASSYLGLSYEQYF. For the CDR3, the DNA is TGTGCCAGCAGTTACTTGGGACTGAGCTACGAGCAGTACTTC.

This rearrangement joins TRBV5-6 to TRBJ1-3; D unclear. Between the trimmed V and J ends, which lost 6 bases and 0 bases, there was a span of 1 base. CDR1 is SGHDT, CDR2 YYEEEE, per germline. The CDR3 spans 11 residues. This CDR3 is CASTSGNTIYF. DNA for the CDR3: TGTGCCAGCACCTCTGGAAACACCATATATTTT.

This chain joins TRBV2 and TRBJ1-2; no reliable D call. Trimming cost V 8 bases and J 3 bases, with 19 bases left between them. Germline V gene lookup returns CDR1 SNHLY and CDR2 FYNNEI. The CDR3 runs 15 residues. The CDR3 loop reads CASFAQTIAYYGYTF. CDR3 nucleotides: TGTGCCAGCTTCGCGCAGACGATAGCTTACTATGGCTACACCTTC.

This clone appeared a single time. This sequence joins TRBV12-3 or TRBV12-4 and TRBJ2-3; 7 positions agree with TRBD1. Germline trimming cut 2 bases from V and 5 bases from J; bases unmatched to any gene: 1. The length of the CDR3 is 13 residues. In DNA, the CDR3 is TGTGCCAGCAGTTTACCAGGGGGAGATACGCAGTATTTT. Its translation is CASSLPGGDTQYF.

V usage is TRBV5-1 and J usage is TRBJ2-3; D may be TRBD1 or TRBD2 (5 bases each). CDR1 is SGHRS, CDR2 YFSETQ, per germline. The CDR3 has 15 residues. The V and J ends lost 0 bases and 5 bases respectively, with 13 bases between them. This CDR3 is CASSLAKGTGDTQYF. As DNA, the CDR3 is TGCGCCAGCAGCTTGGCCAAGGGGACGGGAGATACGCAGTATTTT. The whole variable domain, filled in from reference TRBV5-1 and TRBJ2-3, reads KAGVTQTPRYLIKTRGQQVTLSCSPISGHRSVSWYQQTPGQGLQFLFEYFSETQRNKGNFPGRFSGRQFSNSRSEMNVSTLELGDSALYLCASSLAKGTGDTQYFGPGTRLTVL.

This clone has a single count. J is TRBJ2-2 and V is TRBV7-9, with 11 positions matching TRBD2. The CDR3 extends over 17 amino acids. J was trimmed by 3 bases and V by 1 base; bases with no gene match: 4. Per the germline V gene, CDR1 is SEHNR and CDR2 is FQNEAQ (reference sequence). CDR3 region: CASSLGLAGGDTGELFF. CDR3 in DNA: TGTGCCAGCAGCTTAGGGCTAGCGGGAGGAGACACCGGGGAGCTGTTTTTT. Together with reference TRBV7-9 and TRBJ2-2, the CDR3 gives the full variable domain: DTGVSQNPRHKITKRGQNVTFRCDPISEHNRLYWYRQTLGQGPEFLTYFQNEAQLEKSRLLSDRFSAERPKGSFSTLEIQRTEQGDSAMYLCASSLGLAGGDTGELFFGEGSRLTVL.

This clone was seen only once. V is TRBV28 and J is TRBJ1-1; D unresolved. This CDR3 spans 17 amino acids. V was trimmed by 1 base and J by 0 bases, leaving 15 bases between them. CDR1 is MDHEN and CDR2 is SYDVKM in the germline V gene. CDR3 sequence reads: CASSLSTHLRLNTEAFF. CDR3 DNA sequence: TGTGCCAGCAGTTTATCCACCCATTTGCGGTTGAACACTGAAGCTTTCTTT.

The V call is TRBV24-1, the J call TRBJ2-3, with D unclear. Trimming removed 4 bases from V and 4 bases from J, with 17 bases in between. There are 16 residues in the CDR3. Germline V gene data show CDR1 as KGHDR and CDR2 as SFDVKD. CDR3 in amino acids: CATSDVAAPDPDTQYF. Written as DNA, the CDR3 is TGTGCCACCAGTGACGTAGCAGCCCCTGACCCAGATACGCAGTATTTT.

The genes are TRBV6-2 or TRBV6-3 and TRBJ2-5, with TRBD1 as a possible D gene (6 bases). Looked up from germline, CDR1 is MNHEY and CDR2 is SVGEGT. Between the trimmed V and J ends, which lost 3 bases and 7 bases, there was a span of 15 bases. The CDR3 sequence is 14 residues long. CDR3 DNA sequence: TGTGCCAGCAGTTATGCAGGGATACAGGGGACCCAGTACTTC. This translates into CASSYAGIQGTQYF.

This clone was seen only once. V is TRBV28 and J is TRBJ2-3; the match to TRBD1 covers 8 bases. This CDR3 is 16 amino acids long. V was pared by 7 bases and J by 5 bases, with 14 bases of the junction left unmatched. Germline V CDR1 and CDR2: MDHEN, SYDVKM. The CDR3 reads CASTTGGRIFVDTQYF. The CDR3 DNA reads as TGTGCCAGCACCACAGGGGGGCGCATATTTGTAGATACGCAGTATTTT.

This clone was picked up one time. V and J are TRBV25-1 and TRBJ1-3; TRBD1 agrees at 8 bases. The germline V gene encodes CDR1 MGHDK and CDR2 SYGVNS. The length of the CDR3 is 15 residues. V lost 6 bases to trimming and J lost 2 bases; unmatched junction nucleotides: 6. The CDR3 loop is CASSATGVAGNTIYF. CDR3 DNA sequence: TGTGCCAGCAGCGCGACAGGGGTGGCTGGAAACACCATATATTTT.

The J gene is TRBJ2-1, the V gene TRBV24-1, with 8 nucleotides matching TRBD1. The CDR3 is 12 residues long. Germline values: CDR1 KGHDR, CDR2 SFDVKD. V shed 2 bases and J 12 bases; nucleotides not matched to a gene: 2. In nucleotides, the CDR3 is TGTGCCACCAGTGATTCTGGGACAGGGCAGTTCTTC. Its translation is CATSDSGTGQFF.

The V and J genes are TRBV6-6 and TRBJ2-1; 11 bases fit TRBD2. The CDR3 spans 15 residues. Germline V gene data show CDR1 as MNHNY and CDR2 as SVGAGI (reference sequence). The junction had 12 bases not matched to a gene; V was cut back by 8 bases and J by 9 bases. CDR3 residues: CASFFGIAGGSEQFF. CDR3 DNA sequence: TGTGCCAGCTTTTTCGGGATAGCGGGGGGGAGTGAGCAGTTCTTC.

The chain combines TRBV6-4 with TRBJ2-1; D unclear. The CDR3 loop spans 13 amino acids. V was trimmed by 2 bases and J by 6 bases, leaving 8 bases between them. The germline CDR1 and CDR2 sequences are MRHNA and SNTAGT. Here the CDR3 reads CASSDRHGNEQFF. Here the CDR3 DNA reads TGTGCCAGCAGTGACCGTCATGGCAATGAGCAGTTCTTC.

The CDR3 nucleotides read TGTGCCAGCAGCATGACAGGGAGTGGGGAAAAACTGTTTTTT. Protein product: CASSMTGSGEKLFF. This chain links TRBV28 with TRBJ1-4, with 7 bases fitting TRBD1. This CDR3 comprises 14 residues. CDR1 and CDR2 from the germline V gene are MDHEN and SYDVKM. V trimming: 6 bases; J trimming: 8 bases; junction bases outside the gene matches: 9.

CDR3 in DNA: TGTGCCAGCAGCCCCCGCGAGCTTTCAGATACGCAGTATTTT. This translates into CASSPRELSDTQYF. The chain uses TRBV11-2 and TRBJ2-3; D gene ambiguous. With 5 bases removed from V and 4 bases from J, the gap between germline ends came to 13 bases. The CDR3 totals 14 residues. In germline, CDR1 is SGHAT, CDR2 FQNNGV.

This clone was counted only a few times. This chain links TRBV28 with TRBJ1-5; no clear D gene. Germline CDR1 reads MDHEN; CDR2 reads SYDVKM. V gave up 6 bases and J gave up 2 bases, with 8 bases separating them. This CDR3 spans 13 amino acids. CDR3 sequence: CASRVGGNQPQHF. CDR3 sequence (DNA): TGTGCCAGCAGGGTTGGGGGCAATCAGCCCCAGCATTTT.

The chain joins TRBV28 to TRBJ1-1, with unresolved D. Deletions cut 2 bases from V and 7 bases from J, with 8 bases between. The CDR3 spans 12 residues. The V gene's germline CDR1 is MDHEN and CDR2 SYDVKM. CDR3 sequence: CASSLPNHEAFF. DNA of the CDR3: TGTGCCAGCAGTTTACCTAATCATGAAGCTTTCTTT. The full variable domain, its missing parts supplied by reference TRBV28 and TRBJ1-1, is DVKVTQSSRYLVKRTGEKVFLECVQDMDHENMFWYRQDPGLGLRLIYFSYDVKMKEKGDIPEGYSVSREKKERFSLILESASTNQTSMYLCASSLPNHEAFFGQGTRLTVV.

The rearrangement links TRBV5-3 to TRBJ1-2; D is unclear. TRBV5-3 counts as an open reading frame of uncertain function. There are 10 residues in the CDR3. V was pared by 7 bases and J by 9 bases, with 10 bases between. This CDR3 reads CARLVQSYTF. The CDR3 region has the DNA TGTGCCAGATTAGTGCAAAGCTACACCTTC.

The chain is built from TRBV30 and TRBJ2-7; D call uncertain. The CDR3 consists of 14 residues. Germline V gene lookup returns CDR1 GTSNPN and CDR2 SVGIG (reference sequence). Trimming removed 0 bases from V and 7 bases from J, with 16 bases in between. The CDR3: CAWSVEALWKEQYF. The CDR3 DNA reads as TGTGCCTGGAGTGTAGAAGCGTTGTGGAAAGAGCAGTACTTC.

The CDR3 nucleotides read TGTGCCACCAGCAGAGCGGTCAGGGGGCTCACTGAAGCTTTCTTT. Protein product: CATSRAVRGLTEAFF. The rearrangement links TRBV15 to TRBJ1-1; 8 bases are shared with TRBD1. In germline, CDR1 is LNHNV, CDR2 YYDKDF (reference sequence). CDR3 length equals 15 residues. The trim removed 1 base at V and 4 bases at J, leaving 5 bases unmatched.

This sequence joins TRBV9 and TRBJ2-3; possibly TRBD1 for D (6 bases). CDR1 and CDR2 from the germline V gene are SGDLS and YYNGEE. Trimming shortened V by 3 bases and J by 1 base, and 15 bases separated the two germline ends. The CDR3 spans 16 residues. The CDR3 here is CASSGYSRGRTDTQYF. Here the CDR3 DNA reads TGTGCCAGCAGCGGATATAGCAGGGGACGCACAGATACGCAGTATTTT.

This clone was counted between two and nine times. The CDR3 sequence: CASSLATGYGETQYF. For the CDR3, the DNA is TGTGCCAGCAGCCTGGCCACAGGGTACGGAGAGACCCAGTACTTC. The V call is TRBV7-9, the J call TRBJ2-5, with a tentative D call TRBD1 (6 bases). The germline V gene has CDR1 SEHNR and CDR2 FQNEAQ (reference sequence). V lost 5 bases to trimming and J lost 4 bases, with 17 bases between them. This CDR3 contains 15 residues. The whole variable domain, filled in from reference TRBV7-9 and TRBJ2-5, reads DTGVSQNPRHKITKRGQNVTFRCDPISEHNRLYWYRQTLGQGPEFLTYFQNEAQLEKSRLLSDRFSAERPKGSFSTLEIQRTEQGDSAMYLCASSLATGYGETQYFGPGTRLLVL.

This chain's CDR3 is CATSEHGLAGVEQFF. CDR3 nucleotide sequence: TGTGCCACCAGTGAACACGGACTAGCGGGAGTTGAGCAGTTCTTC. This chain connects TRBV24-1 to TRBJ2-1, with 13 bases matching TRBD2. CDR1 KGHDR and CDR2 SFDVKD come from the germline V gene. V was clipped by 4 bases and J by 9 bases; unmatched bases: 5. CDR3 length equals 15 residues.

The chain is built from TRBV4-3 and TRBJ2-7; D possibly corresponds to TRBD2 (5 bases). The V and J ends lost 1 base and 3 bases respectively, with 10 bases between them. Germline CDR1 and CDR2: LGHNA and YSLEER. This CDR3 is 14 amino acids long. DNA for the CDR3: TGCGCCAGCAGCCAAGGCCGGGGTGGCTACGAGCAGTACTTC. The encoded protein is CASSQGRGGYEQYF.